These T cell receptor beta chains were read from a single sample in a study of shared clonotypes between healthy human individuals. The repertoire was sequenced with immunoSEQ multiplex PCR; TCRdb's copy has only in-frame clones and lacks some. The profile shows 2 million to 2.5 million clones, about 94% of them singletons. The sequenced sample consisted of naive CD4+ T cells sorted from blood. The receptors were gathered from a young man in good health. CDR3s leave out the opening cysteine and the closing phenylalanine or tryptophan. Each record gives: J gene, D gene, CDR3 length, V gene, CDR3 protein. A D gene is named only where the DNA matches it firmly.

TRBJ2-1 | - | 12 | TRBV7-2 | ASSSLLSYNEQF
TRBJ1-2 | TRBD1 | 12 | TRBV5-1 | ASSPGQGGYGYT
TRBJ2-1 | TRBD2 | 17 | TRBV18 | ASSRGLAGVIPTYNEQF
TRBJ2-5 | - | 10 | TRBV29-1 | SVEGLQETQY
TRBJ2-2 | TRBD2 | 17 | TRBV6-1 | ASSVVRLAGSANTGELF
TRBJ2-3 | TRBD2 | 15 | TRBV7-9 | ASTPPPSGGAADTQY
TRBJ1-1 | - | 12 | TRBV5-4 | ASSLGGLGTEAF
TRBJ1-1 | - | 12 | TRBV5-1 | ASTPGAQNTEAF
TRBJ1-1 | TRBD1 | 15 | TRBV19 | ASSAIGQGASYTEAF
TRBJ2-7 | TRBD2 | 13 | TRBV6-5 | ASSSGGGLPYEQY
TRBJ2-5 | - | 13 | TRBV15 | ATSRVAGGASKRD
TRBJ2-7 | TRBD2 | 15 | TRBV9 | ASSPTRSGGHSHEQY
TRBJ1-4 | TRBD1 | 13 | TRBV28 | ASSTGQVRNEKLF
TRBJ2-2 | - | 13 | TRBV6-5 | ASSYLEVGTGELF
TRBJ2-1 | - | 11 | TRBV30 | AWKGLAYNEQF
TRBJ1-4 | - | 12 | TRBV9 | ASSQGQESEKLF
TRBJ2-1 | - | 13 | TRBV6-1 | ASNSGGLGHDEQF
TRBJ2-7 | TRBD1 | 13 | TRBV6-1 | ASRTGQGETYEQY
TRBJ2-2 | - | 14 | TRBV9 | ASSVGTRTNTGELF
TRBJ1-3 | TRBD1 | 15 | TRBV9 | ASSPGTGGSRGNTIY
TRBJ2-7 | TRBD1 | 13 | TRBV28 | ASSLPGQGRHEQY
TRBJ2-7 | TRBD1 | 14 | TRBV6-1 | ASSDGFWDRDYEQY
TRBJ2-1 | - | 11 | TRBV23-1 | ASSQSPQGRPF
TRBJ1-6 | - | 12 | TRBV6-1 | ATSERGYNSPLH
TRBJ1-2 | - | 13 | TRBV15 | ATSTGGAPNYGYT
TRBJ2-7 | - | 16 | TRBV5-1 | ASSYGSVRTMSSYEQY
TRBJ2-2 | TRBD2 | 13 | TRBV10-2 | ASSESGGRTGELF
TRBJ2-7 | - | 6 | TRBV21-1 | ASSKEY
TRBJ2-7 | - | 11 | TRBV2 | ASIRFSGYEQY
TRBJ1-1 | - | 13 | TRBV4-3 | ASSHLQERVAEAF
TRBJ2-2 | TRBD2 | 13 | TRBV7-9 | ASDRGSVRAGELF